A single sample is the source of the 2 T cell receptor beta chains below, sequenced in a study of cytomegalovirus exposure and HLA in healthy donors. Both 60 Vbeta primers and 13 Jbeta primers went into the PCR. This table comes from immunoSEQ multiplex PCR, and its TCRdb copy is limited to in-frame clones, with some not included. The sample shows about 120,000 clones, over 75% of them seen only once. Sample: PBMCs. These receptors were taken from a woman younger than 30 in good health and CMV-seronegative.

The V gene is TRBV7-2, the J gene TRBJ2-1; 11 bases map to TRBD2. J was trimmed by 2 bases and V by 3 bases; bases with no gene match: 0. CDR3 length equals 15 residues. Germline lookup yields CDR1 SGHTA and CDR2 FQGNSA. In nucleotides, the CDR3 is TGTGCCAGCAGCTTGACTAGCGGGGCCTACAATGAGCAGTTCTTC. Its translation: CASSLTSGAYNEQFF.

This chain joins TRBV6-6 and TRBJ1-1, with a tentative D call TRBD1 (6 bases). Germline V gene sequence: CDR1 MNHNY, CDR2 SVGAGI (reference sequence). Between the trimmed V and J ends, which lost 5 bases and 2 bases, there was a span of 15 bases. This CDR3 spans 15 amino acids. CDR3 DNA sequence: TGTGCCAGCAGTAGGGGGGGCAGATATAACACTGAAGCTTTCTTT. It specifies CASSRGGRYNTEAFF.